A single sample is the source of the 16 T cell receptor beta chains below, sequenced in a study of siplizumab effects on memory and regulatory T cells. TCRdb's table, derived via immunoSEQ multiplex PCR, lists solely in-frame clones and lacks some. The table has around 45,000 clones, less than 90% seen once; the top ten hold less than 0.35%. The sample consisted of naive CD8+ T cells sorted from blood. The source is a human donor in good health.

This clone was seen only a few times. This chain connects TRBV2 to TRBJ2-1, with 9 bases fitting TRBD2. Per germline, CDR1 SNHLY and CDR2 FYNNEI. J was trimmed by 1 base and V by 4 bases; bases with no gene match: 2. The CDR3 length is 15 residues. The CDR3 DNA follows: TGTGCCAGCAGTGTTAGCGGGGGTTCCTACAATGAGCAGTTCTTC. This translates into CASSVSGGSYNEQFF.

Only a few counts were recorded for this clone. The genes are TRBV19 and TRBJ1-4, with D unclear. The CDR3 totals 15 residues. Per germline, CDR1 LNHDA and CDR2 SQIVND (reference sequence). V dropped 4 bases and J dropped 0 bases, with 9 bases sitting between them. CDR3 amino acids: CASSSGIPTNEKLFF. For the CDR3, the DNA is TGTGCCAGTAGTAGCGGGATACCAACTAATGAAAAACTGTTTTTT.

This clone was detected only once. The J gene is TRBJ1-2, the V gene TRBV5-6, with 10 positions matching TRBD1. CDR1 is SGHDT, CDR2 YYEEEE, per germline. J was trimmed by 4 bases and V by 5 bases; bases with no gene match: 14. The CDR3 has 17 amino acids. The CDR3, as DNA: TGTGCCAGCAGAATTAACCCGGGACAGGGGATCTCCTATGGCTACACCTTC. This encodes CASRINPGQGISYGYTF.

This chain connects TRBV4-1 to TRBJ1-5; D gene ambiguous. The ends were cut back, 2 bases at V and 4 bases at J, with 6 bases in the middle. Per the germline V gene, CDR1 is MGHRA and CDR2 is YSYEKL. This CDR3 comprises 13 residues. CDR3 DNA sequence: TGCGCCAGCAGCCAAAGTTGGAATCAGCCCCAGCATTTT. It specifies CASSQSWNQPQHF.

This chain uses TRBV7-9 with TRBJ2-7; 7 nucleotides align to TRBD1. V was pared by 4 bases and J by 5 bases, with 8 bases of the junction left unmatched. Germline CDR1 reads SEHNR; CDR2 reads FQNEAQ (reference sequence). This CDR3 is built from 14 residues. CDR3 loop: CASSSDRAVNEQYF. The CDR3 region has the DNA TGTGCCAGCAGCTCCGACAGGGCGGTAAACGAGCAGTACTTC.

This clone was recorded once. The chain couples TRBV9 to TRBJ2-5; D is uncertain. Trimming shortened V by 0 bases and J by 3 bases, and 6 bases separated the two germline ends. CDR1 is SGDLS and CDR2 is YYNGEE in the germline V gene. CDR3 length: 13 amino acids. For the CDR3, the DNA is TGTGCCAGCAGCGTAGGTCCAGAAGAGACCCAGTACTTC. Its translation: CASSVGPEETQYF.

This sequence joins TRBV6-5 and TRBJ2-1; possible D gene TRBD2, 5 bases. Trimming cost V 4 bases and J 3 bases, with 13 bases left between them. The CDR3 covers 15 residues. Germline assignment: CDR1 MNHEY and CDR2 SVGAGI. The CDR3 DNA reads TGTGCCAGCAGTTCCTCAGCGGAACTCTACAATGAGCAGTTCTTC. It is translated as CASSSSAELYNEQFF.

This chain uses TRBV10-3 with TRBJ2-3; weak D call: TRBD2 (5 bases). Germline V gene lookup returns CDR1 ENHRY and CDR2 SYGVKD. The CDR3 extends over 16 amino acids. The germline V and J ends were trimmed by 0 bases and 0 bases, with 10 bases remaining between them. CDR3 residues: CAISESGNPSTDTQYF. DNA of the CDR3: TGTGCCATCAGTGAGTCCGGGAATCCTAGCACAGATACGCAGTATTTT.

V is TRBV28 and J is TRBJ1-2; D perhaps matches TRBD1 (5 bases). Germline V CDR1 and CDR2: MDHEN, SYDVKM. The CDR3 sequence is 12 residues long. The V and J ends lost 6 bases and 4 bases respectively, with 9 bases between them. The CDR3 DNA follows: TGTGCCAGCAGGTTTACAGGCTATGGCTACACCTTC. It encodes CASRFTGYGYTF.

This chain joins TRBV19 and TRBJ2-3, with a weak D call TRBD2 (6 bases). CDR3 length: 16 amino acids. Germline CDR1 reads LNHDA; CDR2 reads SQIVND (reference sequence). Trimming shortened V by 7 bases and J by 3 bases, and 20 bases separated the two germline ends. The CDR3 nucleotides are TGTGCCAGTACCATAGGTGGAGGGAGCGGTACAGATACGCAGTATTTT. Protein product: CASTIGGGSGTDTQYF.

The V and J genes are TRBV28 and TRBJ2-7; D is ambiguous. CDR3 length: 16 residues. V was shortened by 6 bases and J by 0 bases, with 18 bases between the two germline ends. CDR1 and CDR2 (germline): MDHEN, SYDVKM. In nucleotides, the CDR3 is TGTGCCAGCAGCTTCCTGTTGGGGTCTAGCTCCTACGAGCAGTACTTC. Translation gives CASSFLLGSSSYEQYF.

The sample holds one count of this clone. This chain links TRBV6-4 with TRBJ2-3, with 8 bases fitting TRBD2. The CDR3 extends over 16 amino acids. Germline CDR1 MRHNA, CDR2 SNTAGT. V was clipped by 2 bases and J by 0 bases; unmatched bases: 4. Here the CDR3 DNA reads TGTGCCAGCAGTGACCGGCGGGGGGCGAGCACAGATACGCAGTATTTT. Encoded protein: CASSDRRGASTDTQYF.

In this sample, this clone turned up once. The rearrangement uses TRBV7-2 and TRBJ2-7; 10 bases are a match to TRBD1. Looked up from germline, CDR1 is SGHTA and CDR2 is FQGNSA. Trimming took 7 bases from V and 4 from J; bases not matched to a gene: 7. The CDR3 is 14 residues long. Here the CDR3 DNA reads TGTGCCAGCAATCCGGGACAGGGGTTTTACGAGCAGTACTTC. Amino acid sequence: CASNPGQGFYEQYF. Combining the CDR3 with reference TRBV7-2 and TRBJ2-7 gives the whole variable domain GAGVSQSPSNKVTEKGKDVELRCDPISGHTALYWYRQSLGQGLEFLIYFQGNSAPDKSGLPSDRFSAERTGGSVSTLTIQRTQQEDSAVYLCASNPGQGFYEQYFGPGTRLTVT.

The gene calls are TRBV5-5 and TRBJ1-2; D call uncertain. Germline CDR1 SGHKS, CDR2 YYEKEE (reference sequence). Trimming removed 0 bases from V and 7 bases from J, with 7 bases in between. This CDR3 has 12 amino acids. The CDR3 nucleotides are TGTGCCAGCAGCTTGGGGGCAGGTGGCTACACCTTC. Translating it yields CASSLGAGGYTF.

The gene calls are TRBV29-1 and TRBJ2-1, with 10 bases aligning to TRBD2. This CDR3 has 13 amino acids. Germline V gene data show CDR1 as SQVTM and CDR2 as ANQGSEA. CDR3 amino acids: CSARTSGYNEQFF. CDR3 nucleotide sequence: TGCAGTGCCCGGACTAGCGGTTACAATGAGCAGTTCTTC.

This chain connects TRBV5-1 to TRBJ2-1; 16 bases are shared with TRBD2. The CDR3 consists of 17 residues. Unmatched junction bases numbered 7, after V lost 0 bases and J lost 10 bases. CDR1 and CDR2 from the germline V gene are SGHRS and YFSETQ. CDR3 loop: CASSLEVGTSGREEQFF. CDR3 bases: TGCGCCAGCAGCTTGGAGGTGGGGACTAGCGGGAGGGAGGAGCAGTTCTTC.